Each of the 6 T cell receptor beta chains below was sequenced from the same sample in a study of human thymus T cells. Here immunoSEQ multiplex PCR was the method, and the copy in TCRdb shows in-frame clones only, minus some. The repertoire has fewer than 55,000 clones, about 93% of them found once; the top ten carry roughly 0.13%. Sequences were obtained from blood. The receptors originated from a boy under two years old with a congenital heart defect but otherwise immunologically healthy.

The rearrangement joins TRBV2 to TRBJ1-5; the match to TRBD1 covers 9 bases. The CDR3 has 14 amino acids. Per the germline V gene, CDR1 is SNHLY and CDR2 is FYNNEI. Germline trimming cut 6 bases from V and 2 bases from J; bases unmatched to any gene: 2. DNA of the CDR3: TGTGCCAGCAGACGACAGGGGGGCAATCAGCCCCAGCATTTT. Protein: CASRRQGGNQPQHF.

The J gene is TRBJ1-2, the V gene TRBV28; D not resolved. The ends were cut back, 1 base at V and 6 bases at J, with 9 bases in the middle. The CDR3 is 13 residues long. CDR1 and CDR2 from the germline V gene are MDHEN and SYDVKM. For the CDR3, the DNA is TGTGCCAGCAGTTTATTCCCAACTGATGGCTACACCTTC. Its protein product is CASSLFPTDGYTF.

This clone appeared once. This chain connects TRBV6-1 to TRBJ2-3; 9 bases align to TRBD1. The CDR3 runs to 15 residues. V trimming: 0 bases; J trimming: 6 bases; junction bases outside the gene matches: 4. Germline V CDR1 and CDR2: MNHNS, SASEGT. The CDR3 sequence: CASSEAGTGLDTQYF. DNA of the CDR3: TGTGCCAGCAGTGAAGCAGGGACAGGGCTCGATACGCAGTATTTT.

CDR3 sequence (DNA): TGTGCTAGTGGTTTGGTACTGTTAGGGCAGGGGGCTAAAACCGGGGAGCTGTTTTTT. Its translation is CASGLVLLGQGAKTGELFF. The rearrangement links TRBV12-5 to TRBJ2-2; TRBD1 aligns across 8 bases. Per germline, CDR1 LGHNT and CDR2 FRNRAP. The CDR3 loop spans 19 amino acids. V lost 0 bases to trimming and J lost 5 bases; unmatched junction nucleotides: 14.

The chain couples TRBV9 to TRBJ2-3; 9 bases match TRBD2. This CDR3 comprises 14 residues. Germline V lookup: CDR1 SGDLS, CDR2 YYNGEE. The V segment lost 7 bases and the J segment 4 bases; nucleotides outside the gene matches: 7. This chain's CDR3 is CASEGGGGADTQYF. The CDR3 nucleotides are TGTGCCAGCGAGGGCGGCGGGGGGGCAGATACGCAGTATTTT.

The chain couples TRBV6-5 to TRBJ2-7; TRBD2 aligns across 11 bases. Germline CDR1 is MNHEY and CDR2 is SVGAGI. The CDR3 extends over 14 amino acids. V was pared by 7 bases and J by 2 bases, with 4 bases of the junction left unmatched. The CDR3 loop is CASKGSGGAYEQYF. In DNA form, the CDR3 reads TGTGCCAGCAAGGGTAGCGGGGGGGCCTACGAGCAGTACTTC.